This TCR beta chain was recovered during a study of memory CD4+ T cells and cytomegalovirus serostatus. In the study overall: Healthy Belgian adult donors included under ten CMV-positive and 24 CMV-negative people.

The sort gate was single viable CD3+CD4+CD8-CD45RO+ cells for memory CD4+ T cells. Total CD4+ T cells were enriched by CD4 positive selection. The ends were cut back, 3 bases at V and 7 bases at J, with 12 bases in the middle. The CDR3 is 13 amino acids. The V gene's germline CDR1 is SGHTA and CDR2 FQGTGA. Authors' processing steps: Out-of-frame sequences were removed, leaving around 2,000,000 distinct TCRbeta sequences. This table comes from immunoSEQ multiplex PCR, and its TCRdb copy is limited to in-frame clones, with some not included. V, J and clone size are those of that table, while D and trimming were read from the DNA. The table includes tens of thousands of clones, about four fifths detected once.

This sequence was found in an adult in good health and CMV-seronegative. Some clones in this sample may be carry-over from other donors' samples. This chain connects TRBV7-3 to TRBJ1-2, with a tentative D call TRBD1 (5 bases). Sequenced: memory CD4+ T cells from blood. DNA of the CDR3: TGTGCCAGCAGCTTGGCCGCGGGGGGTGGCTACACCTTC. This gives the protein CASSLAAGGGYTF.